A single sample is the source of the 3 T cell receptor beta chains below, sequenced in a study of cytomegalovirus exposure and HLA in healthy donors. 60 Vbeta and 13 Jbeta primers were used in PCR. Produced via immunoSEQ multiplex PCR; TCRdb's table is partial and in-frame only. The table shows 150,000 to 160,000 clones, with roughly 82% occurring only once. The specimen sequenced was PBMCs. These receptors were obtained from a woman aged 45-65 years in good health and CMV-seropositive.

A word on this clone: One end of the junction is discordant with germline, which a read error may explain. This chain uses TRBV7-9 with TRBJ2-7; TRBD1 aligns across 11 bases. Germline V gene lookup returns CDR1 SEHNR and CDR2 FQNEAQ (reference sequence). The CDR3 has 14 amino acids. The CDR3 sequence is CSSSLGTGGYEQYF. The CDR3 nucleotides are TGTTCCAGCAGCTTAGGGACAGGGGGCTACGAGCAGTACTTC.

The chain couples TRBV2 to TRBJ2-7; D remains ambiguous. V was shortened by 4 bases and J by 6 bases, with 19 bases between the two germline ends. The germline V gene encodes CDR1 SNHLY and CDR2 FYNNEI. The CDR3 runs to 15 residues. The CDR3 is CASSGFDSPGSEQYF. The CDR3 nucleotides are TGTGCCAGCAGTGGGTTTGACTCCCCGGGTTCCGAGCAGTACTTC.

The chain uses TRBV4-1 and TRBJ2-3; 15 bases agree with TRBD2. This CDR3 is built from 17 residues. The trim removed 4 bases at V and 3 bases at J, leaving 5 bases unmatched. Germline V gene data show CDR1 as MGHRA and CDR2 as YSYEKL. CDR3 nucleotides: TGCGCCAGCAGCCTTGGACTAGCGGGGGGGCCTACAGATACGCAGTATTTT. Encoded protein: CASSLGLAGGPTDTQYF.